Reported below is one TCR beta chain. Only in-frame clones appear in the TCRdb table, and some are missing; sequencing was by immunoSEQ multiplex PCR. Here the sample spans about 75,000 clones, around 97% being singletons. This sample was included in a study of technical replicates of blood from a few donors. Per the germline V gene, CDR1 is SGHTA and CDR2 is FQGNSA. V was shortened by 5 bases and J by 5 bases, with 18 bases between the two germline ends. The CDR3 extends over 16 amino acids. J is TRBJ2-2 and V is TRBV7-2; a weak D match, TRBD1 (6 bases). The sequence was obtained from a human donor in good health. The source material was T cells isolated from PBMCs. DNA of the CDR3: TGTGCCAGCAGCAAGAACAGGGCTTCCTCTACCGGGGAGCTGTTTTTT. Protein sequence: CASSKNRASSTGELFF.